These 16 T cell receptor beta chains came from one sample sequenced in a study of blood T cell repertoires in COVID-19. Clones were read by immunoSEQ multiplex PCR, and TCRdb kept only the in-frame ones, dropping some. The repertoire consists of roughly 3,500 clones, with around three quarters occurring once and the leading ten covering around two fifths. The sequencing input was peripheral blood. The receptors here all came from a human donor in a cohort sampled during active COVID-19.

The chain joins TRBV5-1 to TRBJ2-2; D unclear. V dropped 2 bases and J dropped 5 bases, with 7 bases sitting between them. The germline CDR1 and CDR2 sequences are SGHRS and YFSETQ. This CDR3 contains 13 residues. CDR3: CASSFSTTGELFF. The CDR3 nucleotides are TGCGCCAGCAGCTTCTCGACAACCGGGGAGCTGTTTTTT.

V usage is TRBV21-1 and J usage is TRBJ2-5; the table gives TRBD2 as D, unverified against the DNA. TRBV21-1 is deemed a pseudogene. The CDR3 consists of 16 residues. The CDR3 loop reads CASRKPGLAEWKTQYF. The CDR3 DNA reads as TGTGCCAGCAGAAAACCGGGGTTAGCTGAGTGGAAGACCCAGTACTTC.

The count of this clone is one. The chain employs TRBV21-1 and TRBJ2-7; TRBD1 is the table's D call and was not checked against the DNA. TRBV21-1 is marked as a pseudogene. This CDR3 is built from 14 residues. The CDR3 spells CASSKRDRGYEQYF. In DNA form, the CDR3 reads TGTGCCAGCAGCAAGAGGGACAGGGGTTACGAGCAGTACTTC.

The chain carries TRBV28 and TRBJ2-1; 9 bases fit TRBD2. The CDR3 loop spans 13 amino acids. Germline V gene data show CDR1 as MDHEN and CDR2 as SYDVKM. The J segment lost 13 bases and the V segment lost 10 bases, leaving 14 bases of the junction unmatched. The CDR3, as DNA: TGTGCCACCCTTGGGGTAGTAGCGGGAGTTCAGTTCTTC. Translated, it gives CATLGVVAGVQFF.

V is TRBV25-1 and J is TRBJ2-5, with D perhaps matching TRBD2 (5 bases). Germline assignment: CDR1 MGHDK and CDR2 SYGVNS. The CDR3 spans 15 residues. V gave up 5 bases and J gave up 4 bases, with 17 bases separating them. CDR3 in DNA: TGTGCCAGCAGTCCACCGGGGTCCCTGGGAGAGACCCAGTACTTC. Translation gives CASSPPGSLGETQYF.

This clone has more than one count but fewer than ten. The V call is TRBV4-3, the J call TRBJ2-6; D unclear. This CDR3 region has 16 residues. The V gene lost 1 base and the J gene lost 0 bases, with 7 bases spanning the gap. The germline CDR1 and CDR2 sequences are LGHNA and YSLEER. The CDR3 reads CASSQGEHSGANVLTF. CDR3 in DNA: TGCGCCAGCAGCCAAGGAGAGCACTCTGGGGCCAACGTCCTGACTTTC.

V gene TRBV24-1 combines with J gene TRBJ2-2, with TRBD2 matching 16 bases. Germline loops: CDR1 KGHDR, CDR2 SFDVKD. This CDR3 contains 18 residues. The ends lost 2 bases at V and 7 bases at J; junction bases unmatched: 6. CDR3 amino acids: CATSDSGLAGGPVGELFF. CDR3 coding DNA: TGTGCCACCAGTGATTCGGGACTAGCGGGAGGGCCGGTCGGGGAGCTGTTTTTT.

V and J are TRBV27 and TRBJ1-5; 7 nucleotides line up with TRBD1. The CDR3 has 13 residues. Germline lookup yields CDR1 MNHEY and CDR2 SMNVEV (reference sequence). V was clipped by 7 bases and J by 4 bases; unmatched bases: 4. The CDR3 bases are TGTGCCAGCAATACAGGGGAGAATCAGCCCCAGCATTTT. Amino acids: CASNTGENQPQHF.

This rearrangement joins TRBV7-2 to TRBJ2-5; TRBD1 might be the D (5 bases). V gave up 5 bases and J gave up 3 bases, with 10 bases separating them. The germline gives CDR1 SGHTA, CDR2 FQGNSA. CDR3 length equals 13 residues. The CDR3 DNA sequence: TGTGCCAGCAGCCCAGCCAGGGAAGAGACCCAGTACTTC. Its protein product is CASSPAREETQYF.

This rearrangement joins TRBV12-3 or TRBV12-4 to TRBJ2-2; a weak D match, TRBD1 (6 bases). V lost 5 bases and J 5 bases, leaving 9 bases between the germline ends. The CDR3 contains 13 residues. The CDR3 DNA is TGTGCCAGCAGTCGTACAGGGACCGGGGAGCTGTTTTTT. It encodes CASSRTGTGELFF.

This sequence joins TRBV9 and TRBJ1-6, with TRBD1 identical over 7 bases. CDR1 is SGDLS and CDR2 is YYNGEE in the germline V gene. The CDR3 runs to 14 residues. The trim removed 3 bases at V and 10 bases at J, leaving 7 bases unmatched. The CDR3 DNA sequence: TGTGCCAGCAGCGCCGACAGGGAGAGCTCACCCCTCCACTTT. Residues: CASSADRESSPLHF.

The rearrangement links TRBV9 to TRBJ2-3; 11 nucleotides line up with TRBD2. This CDR3 is 18 amino acids long. Germline V gives CDR1 SGDLS, CDR2 YYNGEE. Trimming at V came to 0 bases and at J to 4 bases, leaving 10 bases not matched to a gene. The CDR3 loop is CASSVATSSGGRADTQYF. The DNA of the CDR3 is TGTGCCAGCAGCGTAGCTACGTCTAGCGGGGGGCGGGCAGATACGCAGTATTTT.

The chain uses TRBV5-8 and TRBJ1-1; the D gene is possibly TRBD1 (6 bases). Germline CDR1 reads SGHTS; CDR2 reads YDEGEE. Trimming took off 6 bases at V and 0 bases at J, with 12 bases between the two ends. The CDR3 consists of 14 residues. CDR3 sequence: CASKIQGMNTEAFF. CDR3 DNA sequence: TGTGCCAGCAAGATTCAGGGGATGAACACTGAAGCTTTCTTT.

V gene TRBV7-9 combines with J gene TRBJ1-2, with a weak D call TRBD1 (6 bases). This CDR3 has 14 amino acids. V lost 5 bases and J lost 4, with 14 bases in between. Germline V lookup: CDR1 SEHNR, CDR2 FQNEAQ (reference sequence). Here the CDR3 reads CASSVPGHPYGYTF. CDR3 DNA sequence: TGTGCCAGCAGCGTACCGGGACACCCCTATGGCTACACCTTC.

Remarks on this clone: The identical CDR3 is also encoded by other nucleotide sequences in the sample. V and J are TRBV28 and TRBJ2-7; D is unclear. CDR1 is MDHEN, CDR2 SYDVKM, per germline. The CDR3 runs 13 residues. V lost 3 bases and J 4 bases, leaving 10 bases between the germline ends. The DNA for the CDR3 is TGTGCCAGCAGTTTGGCCTTCTCTTACGAGCAGTACTTC. It translates to CASSLAFSYEQYF.

The chain uses TRBV6-4 and TRBJ2-3; TRBD2 matches 8 bases. The CDR3 has 16 amino acids. In germline, CDR1 is MRHNA, CDR2 SNTAGT. Losses at the gene ends were 0 bases for V and 6 bases for J; bases not matched to a gene: 8. CDR3 sequence (DNA): TGTGCCAGCAGTGACTCGAGCGGGAGCGATGTGGATACGCAGTATTTT. Translated: CASSDSSGSDVDTQYF.